The T cell receptor (beta chain) described here comes from a study of blood T cells in healthy people across ages. As to this clonotype: What it recognizes is unknown.

The second PCR ran about 6 to 12 cycles with a sample-barcoded 5' primer and J-beta primers. Per sample, CDR3-containing paired-end reads numbered at least 2.5 million. MiXCR was run by TCRdb on the 5' RACE reads, yielding one entry per CDR3 protein. Of 1.8 million or so distinct CDR3 sequences listed, 35% to 50% are singletons. The CDR3 is made up of 16 amino acids. The V and J ends lost 0 bases and 6 bases respectively, with 15 bases between them. CDR1 MNHNS and CDR2 SASEGT come from the germline V gene. Study-wide findings and caveats: Donor CMV status was unknown, possibly confounding expanded clonotype changes.

Sequencing used blood. The sequence derives from a human donor in good health. The chain employs TRBV6-1 and TRBJ2-1; D could derive from TRBD1 or TRBD2 (5 bases each). The CDR3 coding sequence is TGTGCCAGCAGTGAAGCTTGGGGACCCCTCTGCAATGAGCAGTTCTTC. Protein product: CASSEAWGPLCNEQFF.